The present T cell receptor (beta chain) was sequenced within a study of early T cells in non-severe SARS-CoV-2 infection. Study-wide context: RNA in bulk from unsorted whole blood was sequenced, and chains were unpaired. Findings of the study overall: The matching step, a VDJdb search, favored anti-spike CD8 responses and missed private and CD4 specificities.

This clonotype was seen a handful of times. Its target is unknown. Germline CDR1 SGHNT, CDR2 YYREEE (reference sequence). CDR3 length: 13 amino acids. Trimming stripped 1 base from V and 6 bases from J, with 10 bases between. Separate cDNA molecules each had unique molecular identifiers attached to them. MiXCR, run by TCRdb on the 5' RACE reads, gives a single entry per CDR3 protein. Here the sample spans tens of thousands of distinct CDR3 sequences, around 13% being singletons. The receptor was derived from an adult who was a healthcare worker with PCR-confirmed SARS-CoV-2 infection or an uninfected control (not recorded which). This sequence joins TRBV5-4 and TRBJ1-2; D is unclear. Sequencing used whole blood. CDR3 sequence reads: CASSLSGIHGYTF. The CDR3 DNA is TGTGCCAGCAGCTTGTCTGGGATTCATGGCTACACCTTC.